This T cell receptor beta chain was captured in a study of HIV-infected patients and healthy controls. Overall study findings and caveats: The seeming recovery of the Gini index after therapy in HIV-infected patients vanished in size-matched data.

This clonotype was picked up many times. What it binds is unknown. Follow-up blood was drawn about 14 weeks, roughly three months, after antiretroviral therapy began. All unsorted peripheral T cells were captured because whole blood was used without fractionation. Reverse transcription used around 480 ng RNA and constant-region primers for alpha and beta. Separate chain-specific third strand synthesis with multiplexing indices produced the alpha and beta libraries. A single primer pair per chain amplified all rearrangements, with per-molecule barcodes. The cDNA received a 5' RACE adapter containing a random hexamer plus an SP2 sequencing primer site. Each CDR3 protein gets one entry after TCRdb re-called the 5' RACE reads with MiXCR. Among about 2,100 distinct CDR3 sequences listed, 14% were seen once. V dropped 2 bases and J dropped 2 bases, with 12 bases sitting between them. The CDR3 length is 15 residues. Germline assignment: CDR1 SNHLY and CDR2 FYNNEI.

This TCR was recovered from an adult with HIV infection. Source: blood, taken during antiretroviral therapy. The J gene is TRBJ1-2, the V gene TRBV2; the D gene is possibly TRBD1 (5 bases). CDR3 DNA sequence: TGTGCCAGCAGTGAAAATTGGGGACGCAACTATGGCTACACCTTC. It encodes CASSENWGRNYGYTF.